One T cell receptor (beta chain) is described in this entry. The data belong to a study of blood T cell repertoires in COVID-19. In the original processing: Estimation of nucleated cell counts was performed using reference gene primer amplification. Assay: immunoSEQ multiplex PCR; the TCRdb copy retains only in-frame clones and omits some. The V and J calls and the clone size are those of that table, but D and trimming were determined from the DNA. The sample lists about 240,000 clones, 70% to 85% occurring once. The length of the CDR3 is 14 residues. J was trimmed by 4 bases and V by 1 base; bases with no gene match: 4. In germline, CDR1 is MGHRA, CDR2 YSYEKL.

The chain couples TRBV4-1 to TRBJ2-7; 7 bases align to TRBD1. Sequencing was performed on peripheral blood. This clonotype was sampled from an elderly woman with acute or convalescent COVID-19. CDR3 amino acids: CASSQGQGVYEQYF. DNA for the CDR3: TGCGCCAGCAGCCAAGGACAGGGTGTGTACGAGCAGTACTTC.